What follows are 28 T cell receptor beta chains derived from one specimen sequenced in a study of T cells in Graves' hyperthyroidism and ophthalmopathy. Using RNA transcripts as the source, TCR beta CDR3 regions were amplified. TCR CDR3 underwent first-round RT-PCR with the HTBI primer set. One entry per CDR3 protein, called by TCRdb with MiXCR from the multiplex PCR reads. Counted here are hundreds of thousands of distinct CDR3 sequences, about 15% occurring once; the ten biggest clones make up approximately 25%. The sequencing input was blood. The receptor source for this set is a woman aged 25 to 39 with Graves' hyperthyroidism.

This clonotype has ten or more counts. This chain uses TRBV28 with TRBJ2-5, with D hard to call. CDR3 size: 17 residues. Trimming stripped 6 bases from V and 2 bases from J, with 22 bases between. CDR1 MDHEN and CDR2 SYDVKM come from the germline V gene. The chain's CDR3 is CASSLGSSSNRQETQYF. CDR3 DNA sequence: TGTGCCAGCAGCCTAGGTTCTTCATCAAACCGTCAAGAGACCCAGTACTTC.

V and J are TRBV9 and TRBJ1-2, with a possible D match to TRBD1 (6 bases). The V and J ends lost 3 bases and 0 bases respectively, with 12 bases between them. This CDR3 has 15 amino acids. Germline values: CDR1 SGDLS, CDR2 YYNGEE. CDR3 residues: CASSAREGANYGYTF. CDR3 in DNA: TGTGCCAGCAGCGCGAGGGAGGGGGCTAACTATGGCTACACCTTC.

This clonotype occurred a few times. The genes are TRBV5-4 and TRBJ2-1; no definite D call. The CDR3 is 15 residues long. Germline V gene lookup returns CDR1 SGHNT and CDR2 YYREEE (reference sequence). Trimming pared 1 base from V and 5 bases from J, leaving 13 bases between. DNA of the CDR3: TGTGCCAGCAGCTTGAAGACAATGAACCACAATGAGCAGTTCTTC. This translates into CASSLKTMNHNEQFF. Full variable domain (rest looked up from reference TRBV5-4 and TRBJ2-1): ETGVTQSPTHLIKTRGQQVTLRCSSQSGHNTVSWYQQALGQGPQFIFQYYREEENGRGNFPPRFSGLQFPNYSSELNVNALELDDSALYLCASSLKTMNHNEQFFGPGTRLTVL.

This chain uses TRBV4-3 with TRBJ2-1; tentatively, D is TRBD2 (6 bases). V was clipped by 0 bases and J by 4 bases, with 19 bases between them. Germline loops: CDR1 LGHNA, CDR2 YSLEER. The CDR3 consists of 18 residues. The CDR3 DNA sequence: TGCGCCAGCAGCCAAGAACCTGTTGGGGGAGGATCATACAATGAGCAGTTCTTC. Its translation is CASSQEPVGGGSYNEQFF.

Written as DNA, the CDR3 is TGTGCCAGCAGCTCGGCGGGTAGCGGGAAAGAGACCCAGTACTTC. This encodes CASSSAGSGKETQYF. This rearrangement joins TRBV5-4 to TRBJ2-5, with 8 nucleotides matching TRBD2. Germline CDR1 reads SGHNT; CDR2 reads YYREEE (reference sequence). Trimming cost V 3 bases and J 3 bases; bases outside gene matches: 7. The CDR3 is made up of 15 amino acids.

Ten or more counts support this clonotype. The chain couples TRBV12-3 or TRBV12-4 to TRBJ2-5; no clear D gene. The CDR3 consists of 13 residues. Between the trimmed V and J ends, which lost 4 bases and 5 bases, there was a span of 11 bases. The CDR3 protein is CASSSHPRETQYF. The CDR3, as DNA: TGTGCCAGCAGTTCCCACCCTCGCGAGACCCAGTACTTC.

This chain links TRBV27 with TRBJ1-5; D is unclear. Germline V gives CDR1 MNHEY, CDR2 SMNVEV (reference sequence). The CDR3 contains 11 residues. The ends were cut back, 8 bases at V and 9 bases at J, with 11 bases in the middle. The chain's CDR3 is CASGKGGPQHF. In DNA form, the CDR3 reads TGTGCCAGCGGGAAAGGTGGGCCCCAGCATTTT.

This clonotype was seen a handful of times. This chain joins TRBV29-1 and TRBJ1-2, with 7 bases aligning to TRBD1. The CDR3 sequence is 13 residues long. Germline loops: CDR1 SQVTM, CDR2 ANQGSEA. With V trimmed by 4 bases and J by 6 bases, 8 bases remained unmatched. CDR3 protein: CSVARGRGDGYTF. The DNA of the CDR3 is TGCAGCGTTGCTAGGGGGCGCGGAGATGGCTACACCTTC.

The CDR3 region is CASSYGPMGQPQHF. CDR3 nucleotide sequence: TGTGCCAGCAGTTACGGGCCGATGGGTCAGCCCCAGCATTTT. This rearrangement joins TRBV6-2 or TRBV6-3 to TRBJ1-5; D gene ambiguous. CDR1 and CDR2 (germline): MNHEY, SVGEGT. Trimming took 2 bases from V and 6 from J, leaving 11 bases between them. The CDR3 spans 14 residues.

As regards this clonotype: This may stem from a read error, because a much larger clone lies one nucleotide away. The J gene is TRBJ1-1, the V gene TRBV20-1; 7 nucleotides align to TRBD1. The CDR3 contains 14 residues. CDR1 is DFQATT, CDR2 SNEGSKA, per germline (reference sequence). The CDR3 DNA sequence: TGCAGTGCAATGGGACAGCGGTGGAACACTGGAGCTTTCTTT. Its protein is CSAMGQRWNTGAFF.

The chain employs TRBV6-1 and TRBJ2-7, with 9 bases identical to TRBD1. V shed 6 bases, J shed 6 bases, and the junction held 15 bases outside the gene matches. The CDR3 extends over 16 amino acids. Per germline, CDR1 MNHNS and CDR2 SASEGT. The CDR3 DNA follows: TGTGCCAGCAGCCAGTTCTCCGGGACAGGGCTCCTCGAGCAGTACTTC. It codes for CASSQFSGTGLLEQYF.

At least ten counts were recorded for this clonotype. The chain employs TRBV6-1 and TRBJ1-2; D remains unclear. The germline V gene encodes CDR1 MNHNS and CDR2 SASEGT. The V and J ends lost 7 bases and 0 bases respectively, with 9 bases between them. The CDR3 spans 13 residues. CDR3 amino acids: CASTYNSNYGYTF. DNA for the CDR3: TGTGCCAGCACCTACAACTCTAACTATGGCTACACCTTC.

There are many counts of this clonotype. The chain links TRBV20-1 to TRBJ1-1; 7 positions match TRBD1. This CDR3 contains 13 residues. CDR1 and CDR2 from the germline V gene are DFQATT and SNEGSKA (reference sequence). Losses at the gene ends were 6 bases for V and 2 bases for J; bases not matched to a gene: 6. CDR3: CSATRDSNTEAFF. As DNA, the CDR3 is TGCAGTGCCACCCGGGACAGCAACACTGAAGCTTTCTTT.

This clonotype was found many times. The chain carries TRBV10-3 and TRBJ2-2; 10 bases map to TRBD1. V trimming: 7 bases; J trimming: 5 bases; junction bases outside the gene matches: 4. CDR3 size: 14 residues. From germline, CDR1 is ENHRY and CDR2 SYGVKD. CDR3 bases: TGTGCCATCAATCGGGACAGGGGAACCGGGGAGCTGTTTTTT. Amino acids: CAINRDRGTGELFF.

This clonotype has at least ten counts. The chain is built from TRBV30 and TRBJ2-5; D is ambiguous. V shed 5 bases and J shed 5 bases, with 15 bases lying between them. Germline assignment: CDR1 GTSNPN and CDR2 SVGIG (reference sequence). The CDR3 is made up of 13 amino acids. The CDR3 sequence is CAWGSGRSETQYF. The CDR3 DNA is TGTGCCTGGGGATCCGGACGTTCCGAGACCCAGTACTTC.

In its sample, this clonotype was seen a few times. The chain couples TRBV5-4 to TRBJ2-7; 11 bases fit TRBD2. CDR1 SGHNT and CDR2 YYREEE come from the germline V gene (reference sequence). Trimming at V came to 4 bases and at J to 2 bases, leaving 2 bases not matched to a gene. The CDR3 is 14 amino acids. Written as DNA, the CDR3 is TGTGCCAGCAGCGCGACTAGCGGGACCTACGAGCAGTACTTC. This codes for CASSATSGTYEQYF. Combining the CDR3 with reference TRBV5-4 and TRBJ2-7 gives the whole variable domain ETGVTQSPTHLIKTRGQQVTLRCSSQSGHNTVSWYQQALGQGPQFIFQYYREEENGRGNFPPRFSGLQFPNYSSELNVNALELDDSALYLCASSATSGTYEQYFGPGTRLTVT.

This clonotype was found a few times. The rearrangement uses TRBV2 and TRBJ1-3; 7 bases map to TRBD1. Losses at the gene ends were 8 bases for V and 3 bases for J; bases not matched to a gene: 10. The CDR3 contains 15 residues. The germline V gene encodes CDR1 SNHLY and CDR2 FYNNEI. In DNA form, the CDR3 reads TGTGCCAGCGACCCCACAGGGGAAATTGGAAACACCATATATTTT. The encoded protein is CASDPTGEIGNTIYF.

This clonotype came up many times. V gene TRBV6-1 combines with J gene TRBJ1-1, with 12 bases matching TRBD1. The J segment lost 5 bases and the V segment lost 7 bases, leaving 8 bases of the junction unmatched. This CDR3 region has 15 residues. Germline CDR1 and CDR2: MNHNS and SASEGT. The CDR3 DNA follows: TGTGCCAGCAATCCGGGACAGGGGGCGATTACTGAAGCTTTCTTT. The encoded protein is CASNPGQGAITEAFF.

Regarding this clonotype: Being one base from a much bigger clone, this may be a read error. The rearrangement uses TRBV27 and TRBJ2-1; 10 bases are a match to TRBD2. The V and J ends lost 5 bases and 6 bases, in that order; junction bases with no gene match: 7. The CDR3 length is 15 residues. Looked up from germline, CDR1 is MNHEY and CDR2 is SMNVEV (reference sequence). The CDR3 is CASSEAGGPCNEQFF. In DNA form, the CDR3 reads TGTGCCAGCAGTGAAGCGGGAGGGCCCTGCAATGAGCAGTTCTTC.

This clonotype has a count of ten or more. This chain links TRBV6-2 or TRBV6-3 with TRBJ2-2, with D unresolved. Germline lookup yields CDR1 MNHEY and CDR2 SVGEGT. The ends were cut back, 0 bases at V and 1 base at J, with 6 bases in the middle. CDR3 length: 15 amino acids. CDR3: CASSYSDWNTGELFF. In nucleotides, the CDR3 is TGTGCCAGCAGTTACTCGGATTGGAACACCGGGGAGCTGTTTTTT.

The J gene is TRBJ1-5, the V gene TRBV15; D is uncertain. Trimming removed 8 bases at V and 2 bases at J, with 7 bases between. This CDR3 region has 12 residues. Germline V gene lookup returns CDR1 LNHNV and CDR2 YYDKDF (reference sequence). The CDR3 reads CATAPGNQPQHF. CDR3 coding DNA: TGTGCCACCGCCCCAGGCAATCAGCCCCAGCATTTT.

In this sample, this clonotype turned up many times. This chain joins TRBV6-2 or TRBV6-3 and TRBJ2-1; 8 bases are a match to TRBD1. CDR1 and CDR2 (germline): MNHEY, SVGEGT. The ends lost 0 bases at V and 0 bases at J; junction bases unmatched: 10. The CDR3 has 19 residues. This CDR3 reads CASSYSPTGVTSSYNEQFF. The CDR3 nucleotides read TGTGCCAGCAGTTACTCTCCGACAGGGGTGACGAGCTCCTACAATGAGCAGTTCTTC.

This clonotype was detected only a few times. The V and J genes are TRBV20-1 and TRBJ1-4; D may be TRBD1 (5 bases). The CDR3 loop spans 15 amino acids. CDR1 is DFQATT, CDR2 SNEGSKA, per germline (reference sequence). Trimming stripped 6 bases from V and 7 bases from J, with 21 bases between. CDR3 DNA: TGCAGTGCACCAGAACCGTCCCGGGGGAGTGAAAAACTGTTTTTT. Encoded protein: CSAPEPSRGSEKLFF.

This clonotype was found many times. The rearrangement uses TRBV20-1 and TRBJ2-3; D may match TRBD1 or TRBD2 (6 bases each). The V end was cut by 0 bases, the J end by 2 bases, with 15 bases between. The CDR3 covers 16 residues. Germline CDR1 and CDR2: DFQATT and SNEGSKA (reference sequence). CDR3 nucleotide sequence: TGCAGTGCTAGAGAACCCCGGGGGCGGTACACAGATACGCAGTATTTT. Protein product: CSAREPRGRYTDTQYF.

This clonotype appeared a single time. This rearrangement joins TRBV20-1 to TRBJ2-7; 8 nucleotides line up with TRBD2. Per the germline V gene, CDR1 is DFQATT and CDR2 is SNEGSKA (reference sequence). The CDR3 consists of 15 residues. The V segment lost 0 bases and the J segment 1 base; nucleotides outside the gene matches: 5. Here the CDR3 DNA reads TGCAGTGCTAGAGACGGCGGGAGGCGTTCCTACGAGCAGTACTTC. Translating gives CSARDGGRRSYEQYF.

This clonotype occurred many times. The chain has TRBV27 and TRBJ1-5; no clear D gene. The ends were cut back, 8 bases at V and 5 bases at J, with 16 bases in the middle. The CDR3 covers 14 residues. CDR1 and CDR2 from the germline V gene are MNHEY and SMNVEV (reference sequence). In DNA, the CDR3 is TGTGCCAGCGCCCGTTGGGCAGGCGATCAGCCCCAGCATTTT. This encodes CASARWAGDQPQHF.

The chain has TRBV5-4 and TRBJ2-7; D possibly corresponds to TRBD1 (7 bases). The CDR3 covers 17 residues. V was shortened by 0 bases and J by 7 bases, with 23 bases between the two germline ends. From germline, CDR1 is SGHNT and CDR2 YYREEE (reference sequence). CDR3 sequence reads: CASSLAGGGPSMREQYF. The CDR3 DNA is TGTGCCAGCAGCTTGGCCGGAGGGGGCCCCTCCATGAGGGAGCAGTACTTC.

In its sample, this clonotype was seen many times. The chain has TRBV7-9 and TRBJ1-4; no firm D call. The length of the CDR3 is 14 residues. From germline, CDR1 is SEHNR and CDR2 FQNEAQ (reference sequence). V dropped 6 bases and J dropped 5 bases, with 13 bases sitting between them. CDR3 DNA: TGTGCCAGCAGGGAGGCGAATAACAATGAAAAACTGTTTTTT. Translated, it gives CASREANNNEKLFF.